The 17 T cell receptor beta chains given below trace back to one sample, sequenced in a study of T and B cells in COVID-19 patients. TRB was amplified from about 260-540 ng of blood genomic DNA. BIOMED2 TRB-A/B primer pools were used in multiplex TRB PCR. One entry per CDR3 protein results from TCRdb running MiXCR on the multiplex PCR reads. The sample includes some 8,100 distinct CDR3 sequences, under 30% seen only once; the top ten take approximately 6%. Sequenced sample: blood. These receptors were collected from a human donor who had recovered from COVID-19.

This clonotype has just a few counts. The J gene is TRBJ1-1, the V gene TRBV11-2; D is unclear. This CDR3 has 13 residues. Germline V lookup: CDR1 SGHAT, CDR2 FQNNGV. The V end was cut by 7 bases, the J end by 2 bases, with 11 bases between. In nucleotides, the CDR3 is TGTGCCAGCATAGGGCAGACTAACACTGAAGCTTTCTTT. Translating gives CASIGQTNTEAFF. Supplemented by reference TRBV11-2 and TRBJ1-1, the full variable domain reads EAGVAQSPRYKIIEKRQSVAFWCNPISGHATLYWYQQILGQGPKLLIQFQNNGVVDDSQLPKDRFSAERLKGVDSTLKIQPAKLEDSAVYLCASIGQTNTEAFFGQGTRLTVV.

Within the sample, this clonotype is medium-sized. V usage is TRBV19 and J usage is TRBJ1-4; no clear D. Looked up from germline, CDR1 is LNHDA and CDR2 is SQIVND (reference sequence). The CDR3 has 14 amino acids. V shed 8 bases and J shed 5 bases, with 15 bases lying between them. The CDR3: CASRDSGENEKLFF. In DNA form, the CDR3 reads TGTGCCAGTCGAGACTCAGGAGAGAATGAAAAACTGTTTTTT.

By frequency in the sample, this clonotype is medium-sized. The chain has TRBV12-3 or TRBV12-4 and TRBJ1-2; no definite D call. This CDR3 is 12 amino acids long. V lost 2 bases to trimming and J lost 5 bases, with 6 bases between them. DNA for the CDR3: TGTGCCAGCAGTTTACACCTTTATGGCTACACCTTC. Its protein product is CASSLHLYGYTF.

The rearrangement joins TRBV28 to TRBJ2-1; 7 bases are shared with TRBD2. The V and J ends lost 4 bases and 0 bases, in that order; junction bases with no gene match: 3. In germline, CDR1 is MDHEN, CDR2 SYDVKM. The CDR3 length is 15 residues. The CDR3 nucleotides are TGTGCCAGCAGTTACCTAGCGGACTCCTACAATGAGCAGTTCTTC. Translated: CASSYLADSYNEQFF.

In its sample, this clonotype was seen a few times. The chain uses TRBV4-2 and TRBJ2-7, with TRBD2 matching over 8 bases. Germline V gene data show CDR1 as LGHNA and CDR2 as YNFKEQ. The ends lost 0 bases at V and 3 bases at J; junction bases unmatched: 10. The CDR3 loop spans 17 amino acids. DNA of the CDR3: TGTGCCAGCAGCCAAGATAAAATATCGGGGGGGATCTACGAGCAGTACTTC. As protein: CASSQDKISGGIYEQYF.

There are many counts of this clonotype. The gene calls are TRBV5-6 and TRBJ1-5, with TRBD1 matching over 8 bases. CDR1 SGHDT and CDR2 YYEEEE come from the germline V gene. Germline trimming cut 2 bases from V and 7 bases from J; bases unmatched to any gene: 8. The CDR3 extends over 15 amino acids. As DNA, the CDR3 is TGTGCCAGCAGCTTTACGGGACAGGTCGGACAGCCCCAGCATTTT. Residues: CASSFTGQVGQPQHF. Full variable domain (rest looked up from reference TRBV5-6 and TRBJ1-5): DAGVTQSPTHLIKTRGQQVTLRCSPKSGHDTVSWYQQALGQGPQFIFQYYEEEERQRGNFPDRFSGHQFPNYSSELNVNALLLGDSALYLCASSFTGQVGQPQHFGDGTRLSIL.

The chain uses TRBV25-1 and TRBJ2-2; weak D call: TRBD2 (5 bases). The CDR3 runs 12 residues. CDR1 and CDR2 (germline): MGHDK, SYGVNS. The CDR3 region is CAMGDYTGELFF. The DNA for the CDR3 is TGTGCTATGGGAGACTACACCGGGGAGCTGTTTTTT.

By share, this clonotype counts as medium-sized. The CDR3 loop reads CASSVSGGRGNNEQFF. The CDR3 DNA follows: TGTGCCAGCAGTGTCAGCGGGGGGCGGGGTAACAATGAGCAGTTCTTC. J is TRBJ2-1 and V is TRBV27, with TRBD2 matching over 9 bases. Trimming took 5 bases from V and 5 from J; bases not matched to a gene: 10. The CDR3 extends over 16 amino acids. Germline V CDR1 and CDR2: MNHEY, SMNVEV (reference sequence).

This rearrangement joins TRBV5-1 to TRBJ2-6, with TRBD2 identical over 13 bases. CDR3 size: 18 residues. Germline loops: CDR1 SGHRS, CDR2 YFSETQ. J gave up 0 bases and V 5 bases, and 5 bases lay outside the gene matches. The CDR3 bases are TGCGCCAGCAGATCGACTAGCGGGGGGACCTCTGGGGCCAACGTCCTGACTTTC. Amino acid sequence: CASRSTSGGTSGANVLTF.

This clonotype has a single count. The rearrangement links TRBV20-1 to TRBJ1-5, with no clear D. V dropped 5 bases and J dropped 2 bases, with 13 bases sitting between them. The germline V gene encodes CDR1 DFQATT and CDR2 SNEGSKA (reference sequence). The CDR3 is 14 residues long. The CDR3 coding sequence is TGCAGTGCTCCCAAGGATCAGGGCAATCAGCCCCAGCATTTT. Its translation is CSAPKDQGNQPQHF.

The chain links TRBV4-3 to TRBJ2-7; 9 bases match TRBD1. The ends lost 2 bases at V and 5 bases at J; junction bases unmatched: 10. Germline CDR1 is LGHNA and CDR2 is YSLEER. The CDR3 loop spans 16 amino acids. The CDR3 sequence is CASSQQLGQGSDEQYF. The CDR3, as DNA: TGCGCCAGCAGCCAACAATTGGGACAGGGTTCCGACGAGCAGTACTTC.

In its sample, this clonotype is medium-sized. The gene calls are TRBV18 and TRBJ2-1, with TRBD2 as a possible D gene (6 bases). CDR3 length equals 14 residues. Trimming took 3 bases from V and 8 from J, leaving 14 bases between them. Germline CDR1 is KGHSH and CDR2 is LQKENI. CDR3 amino acids: CASSPVGGIDEQFF. CDR3 sequence (DNA): TGTGCCAGCTCACCCGTAGGCGGGATTGATGAGCAGTTCTTC.

Relative to its sample, this clonotype is medium-sized. This chain links TRBV18 with TRBJ2-3; 7 positions match TRBD1. The CDR3 spans 16 residues. Per germline, CDR1 KGHSH and CDR2 LQKENI. After removal of 3 bases from V and 1 base from J, the junction contained 7 bases not matched to a gene. The CDR3: CASSPRQGSGTDTQYF. The CDR3 DNA is TGTGCCAGCTCACCTAGACAGGGATCAGGCACAGATACGCAGTATTTT.

This clonotype was counted at least ten times. CDR3 protein: CASSSPTSVSEQYF. The CDR3 DNA reads as TGTGCCAGCAGTTCCCCGACTAGCGTGAGCGAGCAGTACTTC. This chain uses TRBV6-2 or TRBV6-3 with TRBJ2-7; 8 bases are shared with TRBD2. The CDR3 sequence is 14 residues long. The germline V gene has CDR1 MNHEY and CDR2 SVGEGT. The V and J ends lost 4 bases and 6 bases, in that order; junction bases with no gene match: 8.

This clonotype is deemed medium-sized. The chain couples TRBV19 to TRBJ2-4; D is uncertain. Looked up from germline, CDR1 is LNHDA and CDR2 is SQIVND (reference sequence). The CDR3 runs to 13 residues. V lost 4 bases and J 7 bases, leaving 11 bases between the germline ends. CDR3 nucleotide sequence: TGTGCCAGTAGTAAGTGGGGTTGGAACATTCAGTACTTC. It encodes CASSKWGWNIQYF.

On this clonotype: A much more abundant neighbour one base away suggests this may be a read error. The chain has TRBV5-6 and TRBJ2-1; D tentatively reads TRBD1 or TRBD2 (6 bases each). V lost 0 bases to trimming and J lost 10 bases, with 14 bases between them. This CDR3 has 14 amino acids. The germline CDR1 and CDR2 sequences are SGHDT and YYEEEE. This CDR3 is CASSLVSGASEQFF. CDR3 nucleotides: TGTGCCAGCAGCTTGGTTTCGGGGGCGAGCGAGCAGTTCTTC.

This clonotype was counted many times. In nucleotides, the CDR3 is TGTGCCAGCAGGACCTACTGGACAGGCGGAGAAGAGACCCAGTACTTC. Translated: CASRTYWTGGEETQYF. The J gene is TRBJ2-5, the V gene TRBV6-5, with 7 bases lining up with TRBD1. Trimming cost V 6 bases and J 3 bases; bases outside gene matches: 13. This CDR3 is 16 amino acids long. Looked up from germline, CDR1 is MNHEY and CDR2 is SVGAGI.